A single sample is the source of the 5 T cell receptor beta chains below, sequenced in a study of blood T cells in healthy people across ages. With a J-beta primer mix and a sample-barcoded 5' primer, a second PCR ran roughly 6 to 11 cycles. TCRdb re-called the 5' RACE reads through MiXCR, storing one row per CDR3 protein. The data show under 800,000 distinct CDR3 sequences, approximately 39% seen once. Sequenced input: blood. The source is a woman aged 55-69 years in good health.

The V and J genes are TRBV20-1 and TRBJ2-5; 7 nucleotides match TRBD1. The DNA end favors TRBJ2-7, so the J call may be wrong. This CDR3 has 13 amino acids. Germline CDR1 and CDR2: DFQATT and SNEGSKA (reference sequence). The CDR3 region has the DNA TGCAGTGCCGCAAGTGACAGGGACTACGAGCAGTACTTC. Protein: CSAASDRDYEQYF.

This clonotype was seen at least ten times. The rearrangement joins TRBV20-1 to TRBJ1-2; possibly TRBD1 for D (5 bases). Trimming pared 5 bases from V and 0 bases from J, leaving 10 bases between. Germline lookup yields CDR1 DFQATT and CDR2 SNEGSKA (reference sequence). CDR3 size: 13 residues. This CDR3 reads CSAEDTSNYGYTF. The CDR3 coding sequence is TGCAGTGCTGAGGACACCTCTAACTATGGCTACACCTTC.

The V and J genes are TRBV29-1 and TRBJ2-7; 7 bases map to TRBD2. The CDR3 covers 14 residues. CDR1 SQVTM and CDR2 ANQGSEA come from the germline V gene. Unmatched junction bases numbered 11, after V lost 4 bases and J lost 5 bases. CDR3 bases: TGCAGCGTTGTGACGGGACTATCCAACCACGAGCAGTACTTC. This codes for CSVVTGLSNHEQYF.

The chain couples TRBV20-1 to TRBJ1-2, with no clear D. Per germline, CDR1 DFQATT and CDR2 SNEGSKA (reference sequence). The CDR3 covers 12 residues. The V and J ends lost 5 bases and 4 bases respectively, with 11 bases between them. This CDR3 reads CSAPLQTYGYTF. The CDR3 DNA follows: TGCAGTGCTCCCCTGCAGACCTATGGCTACACCTTC.

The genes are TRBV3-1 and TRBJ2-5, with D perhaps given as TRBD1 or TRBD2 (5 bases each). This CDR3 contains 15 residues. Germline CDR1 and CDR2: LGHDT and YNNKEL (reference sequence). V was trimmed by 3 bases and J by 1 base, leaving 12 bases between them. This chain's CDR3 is CASSQNAGTQETQYF. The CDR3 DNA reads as TGTGCCAGCAGCCAGAACGCCGGGACCCAAGAGACCCAGTACTTC.